A single sample is the source of the 10 T cell receptor beta chains below, sequenced in a study of T cells after yellow fever vaccination. MiXCR, applied by TCRdb to the 5' RACE reads, yields one record per CDR3 protein. The table shows hundreds of thousands of distinct CDR3 sequences, with roughly an eighth occurring only once. The sequences come from PBMCs, collected on the day of the yellow fever booster vaccination. All receptors derive from a man aged 25-45 years who received the YFV17D yellow fever vaccine.

Only a few counts were recorded for this clonotype. J is TRBJ1-2 and V is TRBV7-3, with D tentatively TRBD1 (5 bases). The length of the CDR3 is 13 residues. Per germline, CDR1 SGHTA and CDR2 FQGTGA. V was clipped by 5 bases and J by 8 bases, with 15 bases between them. The CDR3 protein is CASSRVAGQGYTF. In DNA, the CDR3 is TGTGCCAGCAGCCGGGTGGCGGGGCAAGGCTACACCTTC.

This chain uses TRBV19 with TRBJ2-7; 8 bases fit TRBD2. The germline gives CDR1 LNHDA, CDR2 SQIVND (reference sequence). This CDR3 comprises 14 residues. V lost 8 bases, J lost 0 bases, and 6 bases stayed unmatched. DNA of the CDR3: TGTGCCAGTTCAACTAGCGGTAACTCCTACGAGCAGTACTTC. Residues: CASSTSGNSYEQYF.

There are a few counts of this clonotype. The chain has TRBV18 and TRBJ2-3; 8 positions agree with TRBD2. CDR3 length: 14 amino acids. Trimming removed 6 bases from V and 6 bases from J; junction bases left unmatched: 8. The germline gives CDR1 KGHSH, CDR2 LQKENI. Here the CDR3 reads CASSSGSFGDTQYF. The CDR3 DNA follows: TGTGCCAGCTCCAGCGGGAGCTTCGGGGATACGCAGTATTTT. The whole variable domain, remainder taken from reference TRBV18 and TRBJ2-3, is NAGVMQNPRHLVRRRGQEARLRCSPMKGHSHVYWYRQLPEEGLKFMVYLQKENIIDESGMPKERFSAEFPKEGPSILRIQQVVRGDSAAYFCASSSGSFGDTQYFGPGTRLTVL.

This clonotype was counted between two and nine times. The chain recombines TRBV5-1 with TRBJ1-1, with D hard to call. Germline V gives CDR1 SGHRS, CDR2 YFSETQ. This CDR3 has 15 residues. V dropped 1 base and J dropped 4 bases, with 14 bases sitting between them. The CDR3 loop reads CASSLSGEFGTEAFF. The CDR3 DNA sequence: TGCGCCAGCAGCTTGAGTGGGGAATTCGGCACTGAAGCTTTCTTT.

This clonotype has more than one count but fewer than ten. The chain carries TRBV18 and TRBJ1-2; weak D call: TRBD1 (5 bases). Trimming pared 1 base from V and 6 bases from J, leaving 12 bases between. Germline CDR1 and CDR2: KGHSH and LQKENI. The CDR3 is 14 residues long. DNA of the CDR3: TGTGCCAGCTCACCACTAAGGGACCCTCATGGCTACACCTTC. Amino acids: CASSPLRDPHGYTF.

This sequence joins TRBV6-5 and TRBJ1-1, with D possibly matching TRBD1 (5 bases). CDR3 length: 14 residues. Germline V CDR1 and CDR2: MNHEY, SVGAGI. The V and J ends lost 2 bases and 6 bases respectively, with 13 bases between them. As DNA, the CDR3 is TGTGCCAGCAGTTACGGGGGGGGAAATCCTGAAGCTTTCTTT. Translating it yields CASSYGGGNPEAFF.

There are a few counts of this clonotype. The CDR3 reads CASSGGRQTSGYEQYF. CDR3 coding DNA: TGCGCCAGCAGTGGCGGTCGACAGACCTCCGGGTACGAGCAGTACTTC. The V and J genes are TRBV5-1 and TRBJ2-7, with D possibly being TRBD1 (5 bases). Trimming left V 5 bases short and J 4 bases short, with 22 bases between. The CDR3 runs 16 residues. Germline lookup yields CDR1 SGHRS and CDR2 YFSETQ. Full variable domain (missing parts from reference TRBV5-1 and TRBJ2-7): KAGVTQTPRYLIKTRGQQVTLSCSPISGHRSVSWYQQTPGQGLQFLFEYFSETQRNKGNFPGRFSGRQFSNSRSEMNVSTLELGDSALYLCASSGGRQTSGYEQYFGPGTRLTVT.

The gene calls are TRBV20-1 and TRBJ2-7; D call uncertain. The CDR3 is 11 amino acids. Per germline, CDR1 DFQATT and CDR2 SNEGSKA (reference sequence). Trimming pared 6 bases from V and 5 bases from J, leaving 11 bases between. CDR3 nucleotides: TGCAGTGCAAAAAAGGGAAACGAGCAGTACTTC. It translates to CSAKKGNEQYF.

This chain links TRBV29-1 with TRBJ2-6; D is undetermined. The V end lost 3 bases, the J end lost 4 bases, and 13 bases lay between the germline ends. There are 15 residues in the CDR3. Germline V lookup: CDR1 SQVTM, CDR2 ANQGSEA. CDR3 residues: CSVEESWYGANVLTF. CDR3 DNA: TGCAGCGTTGAGGAATCATGGTACGGGGCCAACGTCCTGACTTTC.

This clonotype was counted only a few times. This chain links TRBV6-5 with TRBJ2-1; TRBD1 might be the D (5 bases). The CDR3 runs to 14 residues. V lost 5 bases, J lost 3 bases, and 11 bases lay in between. Germline-derived CDR1 and CDR2 are MNHEY and SVGAGI. The CDR3 DNA is TGTGCCAGCAGTCACCCCAGGGACTACAATGAGCAGTTCTTC. Translated, it gives CASSHPRDYNEQFF.